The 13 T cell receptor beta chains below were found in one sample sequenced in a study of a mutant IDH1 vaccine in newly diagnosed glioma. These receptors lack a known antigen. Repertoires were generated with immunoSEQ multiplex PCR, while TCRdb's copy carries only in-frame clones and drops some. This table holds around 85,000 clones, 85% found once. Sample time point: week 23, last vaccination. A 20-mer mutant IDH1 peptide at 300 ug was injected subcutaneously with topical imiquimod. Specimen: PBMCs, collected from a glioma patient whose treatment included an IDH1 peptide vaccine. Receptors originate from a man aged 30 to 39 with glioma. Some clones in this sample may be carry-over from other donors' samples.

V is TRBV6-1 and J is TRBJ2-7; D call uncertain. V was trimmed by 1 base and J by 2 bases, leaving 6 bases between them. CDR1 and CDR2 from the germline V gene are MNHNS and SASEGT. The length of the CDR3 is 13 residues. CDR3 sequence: CASSEDSPYEQYF. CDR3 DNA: TGTGCCAGCAGTGAAGACAGTCCCTACGAGCAGTACTTC.

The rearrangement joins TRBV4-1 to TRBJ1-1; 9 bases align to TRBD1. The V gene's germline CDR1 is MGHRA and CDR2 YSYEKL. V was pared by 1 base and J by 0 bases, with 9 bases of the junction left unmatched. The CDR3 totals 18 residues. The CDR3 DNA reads TGCGCCAGCAGCCAAGGATCGGACAGGGGAACGATGAACACTGAAGCTTTCTTT. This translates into CASSQGSDRGTMNTEAFF.

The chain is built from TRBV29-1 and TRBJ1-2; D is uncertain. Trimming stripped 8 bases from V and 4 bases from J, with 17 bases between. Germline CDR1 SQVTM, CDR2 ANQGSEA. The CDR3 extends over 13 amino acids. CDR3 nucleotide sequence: TGCAGCTCTGACGAAGTAGGGTCCTATGGCTACACCTTC. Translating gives CSSDEVGSYGYTF.

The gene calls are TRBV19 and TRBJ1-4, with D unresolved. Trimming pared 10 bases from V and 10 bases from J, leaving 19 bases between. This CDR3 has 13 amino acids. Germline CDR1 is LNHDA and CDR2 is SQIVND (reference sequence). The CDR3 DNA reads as TGTGCCACCTCGGCTTCGACCTGGGGAAAACTGTTTTTT. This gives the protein CATSASTWGKLFF. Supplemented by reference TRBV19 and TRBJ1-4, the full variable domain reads DGGITQSPKYLFRKEGQNVTLSCEQNLNHDAMYWYRQDPGQGLRLIYYSQIVNDFQKGDIAEGYSVSREKKESFPLTVTSAQKNPTAFYLCATSASTWGKLFFGSGTQLSVL.

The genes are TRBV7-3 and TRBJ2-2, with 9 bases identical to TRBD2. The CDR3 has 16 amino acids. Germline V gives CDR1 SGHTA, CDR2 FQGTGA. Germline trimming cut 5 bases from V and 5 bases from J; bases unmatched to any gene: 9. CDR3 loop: CASSPVLAGPTGELFF. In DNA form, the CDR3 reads TGTGCCAGCAGCCCGGTACTAGCGGGTCCTACCGGGGAGCTGTTTTTT. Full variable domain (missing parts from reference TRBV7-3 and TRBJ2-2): GAGVSQTPSNKVTEKGKYVELRCDPISGHTALYWYRQSLGQGPEFLIYFQGTGAADDSGLPNDRFFAVRPEGSVSTLKIQRTERGDSAVYLCASSPVLAGPTGELFFGEGSRLTVL.

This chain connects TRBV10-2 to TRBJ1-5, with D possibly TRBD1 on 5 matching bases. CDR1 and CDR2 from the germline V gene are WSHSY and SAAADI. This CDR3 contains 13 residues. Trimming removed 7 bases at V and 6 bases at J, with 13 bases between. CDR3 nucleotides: TGCGCCAGCATGCGGGACCCCAGTCAGCCCCAGCATTTT. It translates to CASMRDPSQPQHF.

CDR3 in amino acids: CSAILSDTQYF. For the CDR3, the DNA is TGCAGTGCTATTCTATCAGATACGCAGTATTTT. The chain couples TRBV20-1 to TRBJ2-3; D not resolved. Trimming left V 4 bases short and J 4 bases short, with 6 bases between. The CDR3 totals 11 residues. Germline assignment: CDR1 DFQATT and CDR2 SNEGSKA (reference sequence).

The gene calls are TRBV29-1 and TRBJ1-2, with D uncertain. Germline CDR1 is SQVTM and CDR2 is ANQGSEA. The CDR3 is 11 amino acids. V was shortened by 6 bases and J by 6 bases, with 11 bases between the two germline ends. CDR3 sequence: CSVAVGHGYTF. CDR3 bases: TGCAGCGTCGCCGTCGGGCATGGCTACACCTTC.

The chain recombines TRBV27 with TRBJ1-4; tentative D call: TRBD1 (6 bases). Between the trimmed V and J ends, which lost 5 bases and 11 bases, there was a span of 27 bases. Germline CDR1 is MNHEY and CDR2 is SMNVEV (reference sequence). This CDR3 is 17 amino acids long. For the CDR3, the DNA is TGTGCCAGCAGTCTTCCGTCCGGGACACGAAGTCCGGGGAAACTGTTTTTT. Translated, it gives CASSLPSGTRSPGKLFF.

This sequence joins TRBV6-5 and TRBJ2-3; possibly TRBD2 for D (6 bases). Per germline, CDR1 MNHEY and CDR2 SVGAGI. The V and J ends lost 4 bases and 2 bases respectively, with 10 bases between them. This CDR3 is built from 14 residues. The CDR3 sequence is CASSSRLVTDTQYF. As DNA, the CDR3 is TGTGCCAGCAGTTCAAGACTAGTCACAGATACGCAGTATTTT.

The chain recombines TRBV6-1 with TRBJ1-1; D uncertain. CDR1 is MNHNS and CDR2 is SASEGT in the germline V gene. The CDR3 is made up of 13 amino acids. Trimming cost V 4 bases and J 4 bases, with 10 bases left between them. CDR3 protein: CASSVVSLTEAFF. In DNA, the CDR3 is TGTGCCAGCAGTGTGGTCAGCCTCACTGAAGCTTTCTTT.

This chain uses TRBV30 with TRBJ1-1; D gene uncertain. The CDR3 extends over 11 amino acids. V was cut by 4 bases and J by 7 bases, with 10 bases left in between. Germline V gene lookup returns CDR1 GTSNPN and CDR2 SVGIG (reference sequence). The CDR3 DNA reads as TGTGCCTGGATCAGACTAGTTGAAGCTTTCTTT. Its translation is CAWIRLVEAFF. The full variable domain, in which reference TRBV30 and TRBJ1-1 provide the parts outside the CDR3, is SQTIHQWPATLVQPVGSPLSLECTVEGTSNPNLYWYRQAAGRGLQLLFYSVGIGQISSEVPQNLSASRPQDRQFILSSKKLLLSDSGFYLCAWIRLVEAFFGQGTRLTVV.

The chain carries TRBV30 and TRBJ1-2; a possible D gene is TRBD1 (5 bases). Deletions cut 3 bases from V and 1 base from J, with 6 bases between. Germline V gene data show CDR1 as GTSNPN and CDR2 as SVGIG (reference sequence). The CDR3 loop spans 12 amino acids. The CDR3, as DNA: TGTGCCTGGAGCACAGGTAACTATGGCTACACCTTC. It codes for CAWSTGNYGYTF.